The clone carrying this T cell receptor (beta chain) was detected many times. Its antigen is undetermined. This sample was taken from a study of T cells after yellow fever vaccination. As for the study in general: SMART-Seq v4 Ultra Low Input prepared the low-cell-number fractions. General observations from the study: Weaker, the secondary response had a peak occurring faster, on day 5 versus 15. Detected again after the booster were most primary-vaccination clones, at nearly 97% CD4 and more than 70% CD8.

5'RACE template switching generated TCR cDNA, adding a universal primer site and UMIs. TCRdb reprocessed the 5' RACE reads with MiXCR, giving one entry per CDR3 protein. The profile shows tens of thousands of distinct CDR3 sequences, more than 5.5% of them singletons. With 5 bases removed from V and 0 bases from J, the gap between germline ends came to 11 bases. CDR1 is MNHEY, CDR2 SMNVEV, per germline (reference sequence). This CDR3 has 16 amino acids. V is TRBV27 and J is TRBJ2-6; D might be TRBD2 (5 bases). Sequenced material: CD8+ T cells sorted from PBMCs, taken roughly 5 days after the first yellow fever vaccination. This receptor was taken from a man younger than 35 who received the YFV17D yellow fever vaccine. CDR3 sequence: CASSGPGISGANVLTF. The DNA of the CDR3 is TGTGCCAGCAGTGGACCGGGAATCTCTGGGGCCAACGTCCTGACTTTC.